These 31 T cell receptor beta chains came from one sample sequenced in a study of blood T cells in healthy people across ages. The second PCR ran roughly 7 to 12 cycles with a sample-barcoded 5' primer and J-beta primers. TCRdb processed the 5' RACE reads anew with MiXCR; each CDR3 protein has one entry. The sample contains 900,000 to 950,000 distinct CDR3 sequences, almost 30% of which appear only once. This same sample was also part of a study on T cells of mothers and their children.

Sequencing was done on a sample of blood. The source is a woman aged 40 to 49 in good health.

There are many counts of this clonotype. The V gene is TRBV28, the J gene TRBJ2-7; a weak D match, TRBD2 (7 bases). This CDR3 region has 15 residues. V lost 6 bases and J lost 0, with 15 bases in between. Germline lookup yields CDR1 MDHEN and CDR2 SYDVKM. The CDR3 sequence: CASRGLGGPSYEQYF. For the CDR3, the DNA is TGTGCCAGCAGGGGGTTGGGGGGGCCCTCCTACGAGCAGTACTTC.

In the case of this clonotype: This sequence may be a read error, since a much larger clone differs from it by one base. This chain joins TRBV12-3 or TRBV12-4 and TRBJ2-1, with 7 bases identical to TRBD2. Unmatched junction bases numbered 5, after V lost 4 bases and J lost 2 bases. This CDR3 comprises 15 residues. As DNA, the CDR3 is TGTGCCAGCAGTTCAAGAGCGGGGCCCTACAATGAGCAGTTCTTC. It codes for CASSSRAGPYNEQFF.

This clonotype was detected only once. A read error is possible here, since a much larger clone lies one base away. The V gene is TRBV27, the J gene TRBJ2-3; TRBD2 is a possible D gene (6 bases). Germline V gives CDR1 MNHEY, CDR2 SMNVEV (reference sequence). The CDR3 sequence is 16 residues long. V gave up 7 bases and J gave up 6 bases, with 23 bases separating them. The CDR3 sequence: CASTPVGRGGGDTQYF. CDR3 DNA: TGTGCCAGCACCCCAGTAGGGCGGGGAGGTGGGGATACGCAGTATTTT.

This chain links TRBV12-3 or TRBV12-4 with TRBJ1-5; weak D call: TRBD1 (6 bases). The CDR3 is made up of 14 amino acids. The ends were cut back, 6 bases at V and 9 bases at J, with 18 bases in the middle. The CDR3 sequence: CASRRGTPRGPQHF. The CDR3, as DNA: TGTGCCAGCAGACGAGGGACACCGCGGGGGCCCCAGCATTTT.

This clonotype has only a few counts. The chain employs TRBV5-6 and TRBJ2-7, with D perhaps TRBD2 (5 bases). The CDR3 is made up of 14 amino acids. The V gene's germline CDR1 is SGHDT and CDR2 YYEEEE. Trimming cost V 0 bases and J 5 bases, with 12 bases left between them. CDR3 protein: CASSLVRGRNEQYF. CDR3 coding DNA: TGTGCCAGCAGCTTGGTTCGGGGTAGAAACGAGCAGTACTTC.

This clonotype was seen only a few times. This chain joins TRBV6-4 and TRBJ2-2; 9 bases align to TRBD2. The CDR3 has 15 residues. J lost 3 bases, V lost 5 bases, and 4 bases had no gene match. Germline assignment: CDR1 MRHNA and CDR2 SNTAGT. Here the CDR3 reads CASSPAGGDTGELFF. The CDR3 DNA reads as TGTGCCAGCAGTCCCGCGGGAGGGGACACCGGGGAGCTGTTTTTT.

CDR3 DNA: TGTGCCAGTAGTGATGACGGCCGAAGCTATGGCTACACCTTC. Its protein product is CASSDDGRSYGYTF. This chain links TRBV19 with TRBJ1-2; D uncertain. V was clipped by 5 bases and J by 4 bases, with 14 bases between them. The length of the CDR3 is 14 residues. Germline CDR1 reads LNHDA; CDR2 reads SQIVND (reference sequence).

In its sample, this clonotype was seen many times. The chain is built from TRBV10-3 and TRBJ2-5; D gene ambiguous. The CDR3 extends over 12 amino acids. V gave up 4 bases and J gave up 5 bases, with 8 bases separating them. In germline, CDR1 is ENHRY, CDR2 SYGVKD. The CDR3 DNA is TGTGCCATCAGTGCGGACGATGAGACCCAGTACTTC. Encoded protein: CAISADDETQYF.

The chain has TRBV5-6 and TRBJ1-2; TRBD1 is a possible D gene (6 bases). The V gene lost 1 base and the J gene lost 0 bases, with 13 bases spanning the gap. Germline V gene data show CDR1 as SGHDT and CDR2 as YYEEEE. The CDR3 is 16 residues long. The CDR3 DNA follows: TGTGCCAGCAGCTTGAGTTCAGGGGTAGCTAACTATGGCTACACCTTC. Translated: CASSLSSGVANYGYTF.

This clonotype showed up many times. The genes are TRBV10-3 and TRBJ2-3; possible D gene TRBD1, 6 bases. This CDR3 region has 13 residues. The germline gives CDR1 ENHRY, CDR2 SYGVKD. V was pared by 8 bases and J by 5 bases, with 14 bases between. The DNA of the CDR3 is TGTGCCATCCATACAGGGCCCGGAGATACGCAGTATTTT. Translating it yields CAIHTGPGDTQYF.

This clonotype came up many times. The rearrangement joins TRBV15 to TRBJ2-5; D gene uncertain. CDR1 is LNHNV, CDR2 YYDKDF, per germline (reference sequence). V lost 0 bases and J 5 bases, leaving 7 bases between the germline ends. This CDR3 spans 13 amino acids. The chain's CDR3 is CATSREPRETQYF. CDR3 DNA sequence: TGTGCCACCAGCAGAGAGCCGAGGGAGACCCAGTACTTC.

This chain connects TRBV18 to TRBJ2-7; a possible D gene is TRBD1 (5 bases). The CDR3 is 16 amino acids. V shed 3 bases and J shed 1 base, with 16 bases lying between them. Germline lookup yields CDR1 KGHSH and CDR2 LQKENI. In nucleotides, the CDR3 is TGTGCCAGCTCACCCTTTAAGACAGCCAATTCCTACGAGCAGTACTTC. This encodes CASSPFKTANSYEQYF.

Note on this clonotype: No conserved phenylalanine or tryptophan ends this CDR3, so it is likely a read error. The CDR3 here is CASSLEPSALRHEQFV. CDR3 nucleotide sequence: TGCGCCAGCAGCTTGGAACCCTCTGCCCTAAGGCATGAGCAGTTCGTC. V and J are TRBV5-1 and TRBJ2-1; D is unclear. Germline V gives CDR1 SGHRS, CDR2 YFSETQ. This CDR3 region has 16 residues. The V and J ends lost 0 bases and 8 bases respectively, with 18 bases between them.

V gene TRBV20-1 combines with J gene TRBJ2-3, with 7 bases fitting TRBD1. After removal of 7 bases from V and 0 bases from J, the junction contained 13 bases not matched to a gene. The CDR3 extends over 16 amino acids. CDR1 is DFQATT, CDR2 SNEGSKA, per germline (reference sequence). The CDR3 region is CSVEPRQGQSTDTQYF. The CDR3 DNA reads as TGCAGTGTAGAACCCAGACAGGGACAGAGCACAGATACGCAGTATTTT.

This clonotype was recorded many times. The CDR3 coding sequence is TGCAGCGTTGTCCCAGGGGTGTACAATGAGCAGTTCTTC. Amino acid sequence: CSVVPGVYNEQFF. The V gene is TRBV29-1, the J gene TRBJ2-1; TRBD1 might be the D (6 bases). The CDR3 sequence is 13 residues long. Germline CDR1 SQVTM, CDR2 ANQGSEA. Trimming left V 4 bases short and J 4 bases short, with 11 bases between.

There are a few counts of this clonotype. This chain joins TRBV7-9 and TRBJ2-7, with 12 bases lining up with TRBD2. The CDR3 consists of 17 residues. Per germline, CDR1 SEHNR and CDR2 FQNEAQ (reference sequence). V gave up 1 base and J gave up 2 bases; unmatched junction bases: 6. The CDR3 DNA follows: TGTGCCAGCAGCTTAGTGCCGACTAGCGGGAGCACCTACGAGCAGTACTTC. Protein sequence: CASSLVPTSGSTYEQYF. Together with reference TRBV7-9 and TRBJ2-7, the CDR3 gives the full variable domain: DTGVSQNPRHKITKRGQNVTFRCDPISEHNRLYWYRQTLGQGPEFLTYFQNEAQLEKSRLLSDRFSAERPKGSFSTLEIQRTEQGDSAMYLCASSLVPTSGSTYEQYFGPGTRLTVT.

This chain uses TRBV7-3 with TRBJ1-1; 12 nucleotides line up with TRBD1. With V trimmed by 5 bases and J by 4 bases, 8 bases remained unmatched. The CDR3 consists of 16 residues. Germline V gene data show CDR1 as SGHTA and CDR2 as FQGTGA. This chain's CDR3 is CASSATGQGASTEAFF. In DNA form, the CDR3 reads TGTGCCAGCAGCGCCACGGGACAGGGGGCAAGCACTGAAGCTTTCTTT.

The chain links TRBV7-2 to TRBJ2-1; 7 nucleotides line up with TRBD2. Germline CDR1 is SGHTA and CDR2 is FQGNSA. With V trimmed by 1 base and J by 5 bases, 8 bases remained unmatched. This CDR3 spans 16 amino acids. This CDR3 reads CASSLVGGSGNNEQFF. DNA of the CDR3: TGTGCCAGCAGCTTAGTGGGCGGGAGCGGGAACAATGAGCAGTTCTTC.

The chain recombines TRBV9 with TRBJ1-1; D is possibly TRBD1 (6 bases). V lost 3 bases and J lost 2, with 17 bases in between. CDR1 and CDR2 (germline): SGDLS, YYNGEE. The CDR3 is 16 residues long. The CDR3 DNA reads TGTGCCAGCAGCGCACAATCCAGGGGCGCTAACACTGAAGCTTTCTTT. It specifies CASSAQSRGANTEAFF. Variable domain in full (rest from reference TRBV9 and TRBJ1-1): DSGVTQTPKHLITATGQRVTLRCSPRSGDLSVYWYQQSLDQGLQFLIQYYNGEERAKGNILERFSAQQFPDLHSELNLSSLELGDSALYFCASSAQSRGANTEAFFGQGTRLTVV.

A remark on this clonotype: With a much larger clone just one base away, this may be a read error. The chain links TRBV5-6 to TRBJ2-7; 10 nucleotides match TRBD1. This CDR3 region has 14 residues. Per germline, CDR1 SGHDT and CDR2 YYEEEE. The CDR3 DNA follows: TGTACCAGCAGCTCGGACAGGGGGATGTACGAGCAGTACTTC. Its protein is CTSSSDRGMYEQYF.

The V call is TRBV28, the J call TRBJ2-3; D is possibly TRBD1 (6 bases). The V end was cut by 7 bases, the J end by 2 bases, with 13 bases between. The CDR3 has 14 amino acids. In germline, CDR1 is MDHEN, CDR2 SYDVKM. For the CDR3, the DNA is TGTGCCAGCAACAGGGTATATGACACAGATACGCAGTATTTT. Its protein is CASNRVYDTDTQYF.

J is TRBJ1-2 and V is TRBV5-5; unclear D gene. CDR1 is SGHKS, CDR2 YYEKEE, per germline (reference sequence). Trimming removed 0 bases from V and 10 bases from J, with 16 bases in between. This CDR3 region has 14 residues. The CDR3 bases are TGTGCCAGCAGCTTGGCCGGGCAGGCAATTCACTACACCTTC. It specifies CASSLAGQAIHYTF.

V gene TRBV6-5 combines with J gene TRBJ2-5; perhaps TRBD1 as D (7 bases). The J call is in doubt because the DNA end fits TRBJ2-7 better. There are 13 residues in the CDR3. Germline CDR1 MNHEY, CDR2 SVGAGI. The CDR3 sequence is CASQQTGRYEQYF. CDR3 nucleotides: TGTGCCAGCCAACAGACAGGGAGGTACGAGCAGTACTTC.

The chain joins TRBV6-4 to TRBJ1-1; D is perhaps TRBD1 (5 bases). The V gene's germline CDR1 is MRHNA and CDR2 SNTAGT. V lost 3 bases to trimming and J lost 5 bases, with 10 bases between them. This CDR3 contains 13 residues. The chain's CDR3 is CASSEVWGTEAFF. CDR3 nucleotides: TGTGCCAGCAGTGAGGTCTGGGGGACTGAAGCTTTCTTT.

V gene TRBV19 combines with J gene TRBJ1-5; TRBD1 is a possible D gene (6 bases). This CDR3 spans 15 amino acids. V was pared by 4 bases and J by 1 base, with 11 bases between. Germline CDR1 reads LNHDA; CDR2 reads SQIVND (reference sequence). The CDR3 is CASSTTRGSNQPQHF. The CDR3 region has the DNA TGTGCCAGTAGTACCACAAGGGGGAGCAATCAGCCCCAGCATTTT.

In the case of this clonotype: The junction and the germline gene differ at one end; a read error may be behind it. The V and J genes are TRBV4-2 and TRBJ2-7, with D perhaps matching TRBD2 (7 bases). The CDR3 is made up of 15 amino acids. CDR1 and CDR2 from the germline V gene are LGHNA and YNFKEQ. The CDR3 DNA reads TGTGCCGGCAGCCAAGATGGGAGCGGGGACAATGAGCAGTACTTC. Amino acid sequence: CAGSQDGSGDNEQYF.

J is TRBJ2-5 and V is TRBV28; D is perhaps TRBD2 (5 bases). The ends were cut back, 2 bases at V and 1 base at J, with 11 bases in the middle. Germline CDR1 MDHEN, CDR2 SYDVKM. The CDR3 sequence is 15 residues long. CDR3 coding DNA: TGTGCCAGCAGTTTAGTACGGAGGTGCCAAGAGACCCAGTACTTC. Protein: CASSLVRRCQETQYF.

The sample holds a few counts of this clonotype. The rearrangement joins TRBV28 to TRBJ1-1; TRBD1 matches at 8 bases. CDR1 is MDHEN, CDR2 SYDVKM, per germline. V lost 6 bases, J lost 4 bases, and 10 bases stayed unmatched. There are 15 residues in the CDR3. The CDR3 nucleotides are TGTGCCAGCAGGGAAGACAGGGGAGGAGGCACTGAAGCTTTCTTT. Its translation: CASREDRGGGTEAFF.

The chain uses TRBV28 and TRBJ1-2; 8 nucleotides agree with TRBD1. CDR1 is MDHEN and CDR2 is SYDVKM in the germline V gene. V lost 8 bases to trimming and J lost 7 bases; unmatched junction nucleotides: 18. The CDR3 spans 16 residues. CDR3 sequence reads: CASGSGQGWGYRGYTF. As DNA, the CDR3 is TGTGCCAGCGGAAGTGGACAGGGTTGGGGTTATCGTGGCTACACCTTC.

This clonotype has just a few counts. The CDR3 reads CASSGGRGSYNEQFF. The CDR3 region has the DNA TGTGCCAGCAGCGGGGGCAGGGGTTCCTACAATGAGCAGTTCTTC. The V gene is TRBV5-6, the J gene TRBJ2-1; tentative D call: TRBD1 (6 bases). Trimming removed 4 bases at V and 1 base at J, with 12 bases between. Germline lookup yields CDR1 SGHDT and CDR2 YYEEEE. CDR3 size: 15 residues.

The CDR3 spells CASSPTSGAIQETQYF. The CDR3 DNA is TGTGCCAGCAGCCCCACTAGCGGGGCCATCCAAGAGACCCAGTACTTC. This chain joins TRBV9 and TRBJ2-5; 10 nucleotides match TRBD2. CDR3 size: 16 residues. The V gene end was trimmed by 4 bases and the J gene end by 1 base; junction bases not matched to a gene: 7. Germline-derived CDR1 and CDR2 are SGDLS and YYNGEE.